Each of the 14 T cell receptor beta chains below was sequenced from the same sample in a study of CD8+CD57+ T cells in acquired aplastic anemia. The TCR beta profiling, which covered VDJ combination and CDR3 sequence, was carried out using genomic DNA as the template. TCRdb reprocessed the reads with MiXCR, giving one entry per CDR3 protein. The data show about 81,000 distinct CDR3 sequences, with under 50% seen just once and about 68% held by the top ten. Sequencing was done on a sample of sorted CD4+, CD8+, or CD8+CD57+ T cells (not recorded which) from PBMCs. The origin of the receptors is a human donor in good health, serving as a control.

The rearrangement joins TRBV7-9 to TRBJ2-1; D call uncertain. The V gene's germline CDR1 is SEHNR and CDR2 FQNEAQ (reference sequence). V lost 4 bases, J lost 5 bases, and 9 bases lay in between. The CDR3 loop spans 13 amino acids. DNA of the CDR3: TGTGCCAGCAGCTCTTCTATCGACAATGAGCAGTTCTTC. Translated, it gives CASSSSIDNEQFF. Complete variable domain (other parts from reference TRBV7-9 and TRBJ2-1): DTGVSQNPRHKITKRGQNVTFRCDPISEHNRLYWYRQTLGQGPEFLTYFQNEAQLEKSRLLSDRFSAERPKGSFSTLEIQRTEQGDSAMYLCASSSSIDNEQFFGPGTRLTVL.

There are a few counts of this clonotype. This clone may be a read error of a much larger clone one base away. The CDR3 DNA follows: TGTGCCAGCAGGGAGGACGGGACAAGCTACGAGCAGTACTTC. Residues: CASREDGTSYEQYF. The V gene is TRBV9, the J gene TRBJ2-7, with D possibly being TRBD1 (6 bases). This CDR3 is built from 14 residues. V was clipped by 5 bases and J by 3 bases, with 15 bases between them. Germline V lookup: CDR1 SGDLS, CDR2 YYNGEE.

The CDR3 reads CASNLGIGETQYF. CDR3 nucleotides: TGTGCCAGCAACCTAGGAATCGGTGAGACCCAGTACTTC. J is TRBJ2-5 and V is TRBV10-3; D is unresolved. CDR3 length: 13 amino acids. Germline V gene data show CDR1 as ENHRY and CDR2 as SYGVKD. The V and J ends lost 10 bases and 5 bases respectively, with 17 bases between them.

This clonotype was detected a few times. The CDR3 DNA sequence: TGTGCCAGCTACCGGGACAGGGGCTCCTACGAGCAGTACTTC. This sequence encodes CASYRDRGSYEQYF. The chain uses TRBV6-1 and TRBJ2-7, with 10 positions matching TRBD1. The CDR3 runs to 14 residues. Per the germline V gene, CDR1 is MNHNS and CDR2 is SASEGT. The junction had 4 bases not matched to a gene; V was cut back by 8 bases and J by 0 bases.

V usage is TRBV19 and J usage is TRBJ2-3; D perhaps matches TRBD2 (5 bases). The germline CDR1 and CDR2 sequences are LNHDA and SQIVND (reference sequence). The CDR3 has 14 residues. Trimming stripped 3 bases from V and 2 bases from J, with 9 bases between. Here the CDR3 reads CASSIIGVTDTQYF. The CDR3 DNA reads TGTGCCAGTAGTATCATCGGGGTCACAGATACGCAGTATTTT.

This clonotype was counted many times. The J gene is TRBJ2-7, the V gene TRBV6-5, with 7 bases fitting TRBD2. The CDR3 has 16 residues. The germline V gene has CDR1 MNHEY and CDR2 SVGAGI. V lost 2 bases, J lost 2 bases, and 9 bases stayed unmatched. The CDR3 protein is CASSYAVSAGAYEQYF. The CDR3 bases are TGTGCCAGCAGTTACGCCGTATCGGCGGGAGCCTACGAGCAGTACTTC.

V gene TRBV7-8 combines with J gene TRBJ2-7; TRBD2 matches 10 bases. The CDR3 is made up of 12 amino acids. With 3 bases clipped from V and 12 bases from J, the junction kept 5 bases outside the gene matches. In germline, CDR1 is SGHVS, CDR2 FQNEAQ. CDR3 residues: CASSLGLAIVYF. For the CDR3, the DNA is TGTGCCAGCAGCTTGGGACTAGCGATAGTGTACTTC.

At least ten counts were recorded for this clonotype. The CDR3 is CASSLRRSDNEQFF. CDR3 nucleotide sequence: TGTGCCAGCAGCTTACGGAGGTCAGACAATGAGCAGTTCTTC. This chain uses TRBV7-2 with TRBJ2-1; tentative D call: TRBD2 (5 bases). Germline CDR1 reads SGHTA; CDR2 reads FQGNSA. The CDR3 totals 14 residues. V lost 2 bases and J lost 5, with 10 bases in between.

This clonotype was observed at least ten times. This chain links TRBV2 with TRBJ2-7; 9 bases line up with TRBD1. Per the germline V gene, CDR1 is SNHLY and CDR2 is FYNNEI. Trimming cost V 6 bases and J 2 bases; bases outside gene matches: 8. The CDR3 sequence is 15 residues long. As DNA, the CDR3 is TGTGCCAGCAGCCAATCCGGGACAGGGACCTACGAGCAGTACTTC. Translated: CASSQSGTGTYEQYF.

CDR3 residues: CASSPRPGPNFTF. DNA for the CDR3: TGCGCCAGCAGCCCCCGACCGGGGCCAAACTTCACCTTC. The chain combines TRBV4-1 with TRBJ1-2; D is possibly TRBD1 (5 bases). From germline, CDR1 is MGHRA and CDR2 YSYEKL. The V and J ends lost 4 bases and 13 bases respectively, with 19 bases between them. The length of the CDR3 is 13 residues.

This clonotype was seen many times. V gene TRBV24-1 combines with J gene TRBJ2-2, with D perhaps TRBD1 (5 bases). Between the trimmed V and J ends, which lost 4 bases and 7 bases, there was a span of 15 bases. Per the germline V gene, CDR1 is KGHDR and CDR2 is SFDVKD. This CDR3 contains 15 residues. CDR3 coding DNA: TGTGCCACCAGTGACCAGGGCCTCGGCAACGGGGAGCTGTTTTTT. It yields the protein CATSDQGLGNGELFF.

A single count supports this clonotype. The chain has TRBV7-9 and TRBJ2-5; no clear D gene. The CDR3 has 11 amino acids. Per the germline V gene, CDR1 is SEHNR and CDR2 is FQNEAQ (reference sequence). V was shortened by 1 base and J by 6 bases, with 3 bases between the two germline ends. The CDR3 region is CASSLGQTQYF. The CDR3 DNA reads TGTGCCAGCAGCTTAGGTCAGACCCAGTACTTC.

Written as DNA, the CDR3 is TGTGCCATCAGTGACCCCCGGGGGGCTAACTATGGCTACACCTTC. Encoded protein: CAISDPRGANYGYTF. The V call is TRBV10-3, the J call TRBJ1-2, with D possibly TRBD1 on 5 matching bases. CDR1 ENHRY and CDR2 SYGVKD come from the germline V gene. The length of the CDR3 is 15 residues. V shed 3 bases and J shed 0 bases, with 11 bases lying between them.

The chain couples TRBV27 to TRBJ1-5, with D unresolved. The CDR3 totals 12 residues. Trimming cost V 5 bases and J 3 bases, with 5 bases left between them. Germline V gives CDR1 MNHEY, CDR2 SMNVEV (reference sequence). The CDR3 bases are TGTGCCAGCAGTCCAATCAATCAGCCCCAGCATTTT. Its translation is CASSPINQPQHF.